This record covers a single T cell receptor beta chain. The antigen remains unidentified. The data stem from a study of shared clonotypes between healthy human individuals. All the donors were Caucasian adults who lived in Nashville, Tennessee. Sequencing was at deep level. The data were produced by immunoSEQ multiplex PCR, yet TCRdb's version contains in-frame clones alone and is incomplete. Among roughly 1.5 million clones, under 99% were seen once, and the ten largest hold less than 0.55%. General study results and limits: Limitation of the genetic and exposure-history diversity represented came from the few donors. Estimated clonotype richness was generally higher in naive than memory subsets.

From germline, CDR1 is MGHRA and CDR2 YSYEKL. There are 13 residues in the CDR3. Trimming stripped 8 bases from V and 0 bases from J, with 11 bases between. The sequence came from a young man in good health. Material for sequencing was naive CD4+ T cells sorted from blood. As for subset: CD45RA+ positively selected. V usage is TRBV4-1 and J usage is TRBJ2-7; D perhaps matches TRBD2 (6 bases). DNA for the CDR3: TGCGCCAGCGCCGGGACTTCCTCCTACGAGCAGTACTTC. Its protein product is CASAGTSSYEQYF.